This paragraph covers one T cell receptor (beta chain) sequence. Germline values: CDR1 SGHDT, CDR2 YYEEEE. This CDR3 spans 13 amino acids. Trimming shortened V by 7 bases and J by 5 bases, and 13 bases separated the two germline ends. The data stem from a study of Ad26.COV2.S vaccination and SARS-CoV-2 variants. Study context: Ad26.COV2.S arm of COV1001 included the donor. Ad26.COV2.S was injected intramuscularly once or twice, 56 days apart.

Regarding treatment: about 20 received Ad26.COV2.S at low or high dose, single or two shots; several received placebo; per-sample allocation not given. All samples were drawn on day 63, counting from the first vaccine or placebo injection. Whoever gave the sample was an adult aged 18-55 years in Boston. Ad26.COV2.S expressed prefusion-stabilized spike from the original Wuhan strain. TCRdb keeps only in-frame clones here, not all; method: immunoSEQ multiplex PCR. The sample has under 550,000 clones, around 90% seen once. The clonotype comes from a person between 18 and 65 years old who received the Ad26.COV2.S COVID-19 vaccine or a placebo. The sample in question was peripheral blood, obtained in a trial of Ad26.COV2.S vaccine versus placebo. The V and J genes are TRBV5-6 and TRBJ2-1; D is tentatively TRBD1 or TRBD2 (5 bases each). CDR3 nucleotides: TGTGCCAGCCGGGGCGGCGTGGACAATGAGCAGTTCTTC. Protein: CASRGGVDNEQFF.